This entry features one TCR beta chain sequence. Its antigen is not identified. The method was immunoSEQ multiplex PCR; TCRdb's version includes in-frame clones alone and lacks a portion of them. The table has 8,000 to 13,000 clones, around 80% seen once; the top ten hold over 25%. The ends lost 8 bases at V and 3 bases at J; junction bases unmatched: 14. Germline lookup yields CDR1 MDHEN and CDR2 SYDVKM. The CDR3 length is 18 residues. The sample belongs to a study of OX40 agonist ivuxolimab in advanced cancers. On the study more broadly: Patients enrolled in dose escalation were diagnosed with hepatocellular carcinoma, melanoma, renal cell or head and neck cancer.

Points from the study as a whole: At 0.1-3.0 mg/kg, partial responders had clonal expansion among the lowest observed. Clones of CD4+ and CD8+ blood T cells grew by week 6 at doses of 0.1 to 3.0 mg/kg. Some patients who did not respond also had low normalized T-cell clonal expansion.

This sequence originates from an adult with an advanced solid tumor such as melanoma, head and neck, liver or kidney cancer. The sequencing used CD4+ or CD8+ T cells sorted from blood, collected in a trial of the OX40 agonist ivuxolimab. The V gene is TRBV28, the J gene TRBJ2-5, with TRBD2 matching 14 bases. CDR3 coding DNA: TGTGCCAGCCTCTCCGGGACTAGCGGGAGAGGGGGTGAAGAGACCCAGTACTTC. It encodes CASLSGTSGRGGEETQYF. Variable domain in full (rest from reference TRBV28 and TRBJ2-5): DVKVTQSSRYLVKRTGEKVFLECVQDMDHENMFWYRQDPGLGLRLIYFSYDVKMKEKGDIPEGYSVSREKKERFSLILESASTNQTSMYLCASLSGTSGRGGEETQYFGPGTRLLVL.